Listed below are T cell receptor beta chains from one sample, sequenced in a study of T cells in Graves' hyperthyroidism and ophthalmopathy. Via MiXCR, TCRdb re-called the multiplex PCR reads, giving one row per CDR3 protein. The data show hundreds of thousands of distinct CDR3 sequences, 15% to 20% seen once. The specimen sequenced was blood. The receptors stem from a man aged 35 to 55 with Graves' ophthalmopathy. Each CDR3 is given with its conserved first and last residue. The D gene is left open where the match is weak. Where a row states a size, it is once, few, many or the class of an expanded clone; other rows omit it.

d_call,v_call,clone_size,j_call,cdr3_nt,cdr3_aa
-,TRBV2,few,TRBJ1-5,TGTGCCAGCAAGGGAGGGGGTCGAAGCAATCAGCCCCAGCATTTT,CASKGGGRSNQPQHF
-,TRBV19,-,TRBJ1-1,TGTGCCAGTAGCGGACAGTTCACTGAAGCTTTCTTT,CASSGQFTEAFF
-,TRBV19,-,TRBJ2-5,TGTGCCAGTAGTGGGCGGATACAGGGAACTGGGGAGACCCAGTACTTC,CASSGRIQGTGETQYF
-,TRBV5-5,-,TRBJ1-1,TGTGCCAGCACCTCCTCTCTTGGGGTGACTGAAGCTTTCTTT,CASTSSLGVTEAFF
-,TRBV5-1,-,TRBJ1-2,TGCGCCAGCAGCTTGTTTCCAGGGAATGGCTACACCTTC,CASSLFPGNGYTF
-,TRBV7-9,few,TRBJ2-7,TGTGCCAGCAGCTTAATAGGTGGCCGGGGGGAGCAGTACTTC,CASSLIGGRGEQYF
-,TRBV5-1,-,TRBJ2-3,TGCGCCAGCAGCTTGGTCGGGCTAGCAGACACAGATACGCAGTATTTT,CASSLVGLADTDTQYF
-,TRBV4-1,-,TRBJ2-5,TGCGCCAGCAGCCAAGATCGGGGGTTCGGGGGGCTCGGTGAGACCCAGTACTTC,CASSQDRGFGGLGETQYF
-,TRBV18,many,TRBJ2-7,TGTGCCAGCTCACCACGGGTGGGGTTCTACGAGCAGTACTTC,CASSPRVGFYEQYF
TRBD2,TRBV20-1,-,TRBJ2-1,TGCAGTGCCCCTACTAGCGGGGGACGCAATGAGCAGTTCTTC,CSAPTSGGRNEQFF
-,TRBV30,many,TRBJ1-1,TGTGCCTGGAGTGTAACACACACTGAAGCTTTCTTT,CAWSVTHTEAFF
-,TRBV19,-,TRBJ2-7,TGTGCCAGTAGTATAATAGCCGAGAGCTCCTACGAGCAGTACTTC,CASSIIAESSYEQYF
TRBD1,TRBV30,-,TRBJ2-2,TGTGCCTGGAGTGAACAGGGGACCGGGGAGCTGTTTTTT,CAWSEQGTGELFF
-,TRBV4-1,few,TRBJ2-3,TGCGCCAGCAGCCAAGTTAGTCGTGATACGCAGTATTTT,CASSQVSRDTQYF
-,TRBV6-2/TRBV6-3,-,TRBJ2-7,TGTGCCAGCAGTTTTGGGGGGAGTCTTTACGAGCAGTACTTC,CASSFGGSLYEQYF
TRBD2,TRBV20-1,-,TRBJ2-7,TGCAGTGCCTGTACTAGCGGAGCTTACGAGCAGTACTTC,CSACTSGAYEQYF
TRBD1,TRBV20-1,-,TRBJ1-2,TGCAGTGCCCTACCTCGGACAGGGGTGGGGTACACCTTC,CSALPRTGVGYTF
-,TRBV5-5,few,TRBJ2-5,TGTGCCAGCGCCAGAGGGGGGCAGGGAGAGACCCAGTACTTC,CASARGGQGETQYF
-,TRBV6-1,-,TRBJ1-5,TGTGCCAGCACTAAGATACAGGGCGCGGAGCCCCAGCATTTT,CASTKIQGAEPQHF
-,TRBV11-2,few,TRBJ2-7,TGTGCCAGCAGCTTAGTAGCGAACTCCTACGAGCAGTACTTC,CASSLVANSYEQYF
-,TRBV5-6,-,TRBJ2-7,TGTGCCAGCAGCCCCACCATACGGGGGTGGGTGTACGAGCAGTACTTC,CASSPTIRGWVYEQYF
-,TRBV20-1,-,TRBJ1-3,TGCAGTGCTAGAGATACAACTAACTTTGGAAACACCATATATTTT,CSARDTTNFGNTIYF
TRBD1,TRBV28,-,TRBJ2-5,TGTGCCAGCAGTTTTCGGACAGGCGAAGAGACCCAGTACTTC,CASSFRTGEETQYF
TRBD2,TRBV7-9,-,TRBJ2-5,TGTGCCAGCCTAACTAGCGACGGGGACTATCGCCAAGAGACCCAGTACTTC,CASLTSDGDYRQETQYF
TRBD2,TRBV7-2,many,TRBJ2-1,TGTGCCAGCAGCTTCGCGGGGGGGCGGTACAATGAGCAGTTCTTC,CASSFAGGRYNEQFF
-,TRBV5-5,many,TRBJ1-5,TGTGCCAGCAGCCTTCGGACGGGTAGCAATCAGCCCCAGCATTTT,CASSLRTGSNQPQHF
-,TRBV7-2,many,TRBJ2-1,TGTGCCAGCAGCTCCGCGACAGTAAGGGGGTCCAATGAGCAGTTCTTC,CASSSATVRGSNEQFF
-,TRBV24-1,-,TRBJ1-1,TGTGCCACCACGGGGCCTGGGCAGAACACTGAAGCTTTCTTT,CATTGPGQNTEAFF
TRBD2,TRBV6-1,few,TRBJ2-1,TGTGCCAGCAATCCGCCGGGACTAGCGGGAGAAAATGAGCAGTTCTTC,CASNPPGLAGENEQFF
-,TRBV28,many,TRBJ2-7,TGTGCCAGCAGTCCACTCCGCCTGACGTCGGGGGTCGAGCAGTACTTC,CASSPLRLTSGVEQYF
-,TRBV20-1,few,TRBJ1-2,TGCAGTGCTCGATATAGGTCCCGAAACTATGGCTACACCTTC,CSARYRSRNYGYTF
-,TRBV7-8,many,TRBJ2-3,TGTGCCAGCAGCTTAAGGCCGCAGGGGAGGGGAGATACGCAGTATTTT,CASSLRPQGRGDTQYF
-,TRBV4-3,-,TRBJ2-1,TGCGCCAGCAGATTAGAACTAGACAATGAGCAGTTCTTC,CASRLELDNEQFF
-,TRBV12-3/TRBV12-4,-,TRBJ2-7,TGTGCCAGCAGCGCTGTACAGGGAGGGATCTCCTACGAGCAGTACTTC,CASSAVQGGISYEQYF
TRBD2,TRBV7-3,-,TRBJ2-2,TGTGCCAGCGAGCGGGAACTCACCGGGGAGCTGTTTTTT,CASERELTGELFF
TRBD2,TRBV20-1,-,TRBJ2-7,TGCAGTGCTAGAGCCAATCCTGAGCGGGGGGGTTCCTACGAGCAGTACTTC,CSARANPERGGSYEQYF
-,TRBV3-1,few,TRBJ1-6,TGTGCCAGCAGCAGGGATAGTGATTCACCCCTCCACTTT,CASSRDSDSPLHF
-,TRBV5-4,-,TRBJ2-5,TGTGCCAGCAGCACCATGGGAACGGAGACCCAGTACTTC,CASSTMGTETQYF
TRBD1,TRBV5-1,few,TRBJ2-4,TGCGCCAGCAGCACGGGACAGGACGGGGCGAACATTCAGTACTTC,CASSTGQDGANIQYF
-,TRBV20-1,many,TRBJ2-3,TGCAGTGCTAGAGAGTACGCTCCCGCTAGCACAGATACGCAGTATTTT,CSAREYAPASTDTQYF
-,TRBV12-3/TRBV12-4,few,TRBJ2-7,TGTGCCAGCAGTCCTGCAGTGTTAGGACGGAACGAGCAGTACTTC,CASSPAVLGRNEQYF
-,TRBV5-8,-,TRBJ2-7,TGTGCCAGCAGCCTGGCGGGCAGGCTTTCCTACGAGCAGTACTTC,CASSLAGRLSYEQYF
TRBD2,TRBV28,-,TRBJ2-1,TGTGCCAGCACCTTACGGGTAGCGGGGGGTCACAATGAGCAGTTCTTC,CASTLRVAGGHNEQFF
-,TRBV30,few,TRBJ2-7,TGTGCCTGGAGTAAGAGGGGGGGAGGGTACGAGCAGTACTTC,CAWSKRGGGYEQYF
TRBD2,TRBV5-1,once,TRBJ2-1,TGCGCCAGCAGCTTAGGTAGCGGGGGCCACCCTTACAATGAGCAGTTCTTC,CASSLGSGGHPYNEQFF
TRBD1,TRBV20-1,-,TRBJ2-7,TGCAGTGCTGGACAGGGTGTCTACGAGCAGTACTTC,CSAGQGVYEQYF
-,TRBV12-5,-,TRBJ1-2,TGTGCTAGTGTATCGCAGTTGCAAGCCCTCGGTGGCTACACCTTC,CASVSQLQALGGYTF
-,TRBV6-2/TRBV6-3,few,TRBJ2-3,TGTGCCAGCGACAGCCTTTATACAGATACGCAGTATTTT,CASDSLYTDTQYF
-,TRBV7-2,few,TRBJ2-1,TGTGCCAGCAGCTTAGACCCGGGACCCTACAATGAGCAGTTCTTC,CASSLDPGPYNEQFF
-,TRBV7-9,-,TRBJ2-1,TGTGCCAGCAGCTTTGGGACCGGAGGGATGGGTAATGAGCAGTTCTTC,CASSFGTGGMGNEQFF
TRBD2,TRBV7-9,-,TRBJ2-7,TGTGCCAGCAGCTCCGACTGGACTAGCGGGGTATACGAGCAGTACTTC,CASSSDWTSGVYEQYF
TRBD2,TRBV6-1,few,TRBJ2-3,TGTGCCAGCAGTGAAGGAGTGGGGGGGGGAGATACGCAGTATTTT,CASSEGVGGGDTQYF
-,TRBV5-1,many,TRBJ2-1,TGCGCCAGCAGGTTGGGGGGGGCGATCTACAATGAGCAGTTCTTC,CASRLGGAIYNEQFF
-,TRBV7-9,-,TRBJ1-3,TGTGCCAGCAGCCCTACGGGACGGCTCTCTGGAAACACCATATATTTT,CASSPTGRLSGNTIYF
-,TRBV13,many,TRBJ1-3,TGTGCCAGCAGCTTTGGAAACACCATATATTTT,CASSFGNTIYF
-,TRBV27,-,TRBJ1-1,TGTGCCAGCAGCCAAGGACAGCTGGGTGGCACTGAAGCTTTCTTT,CASSQGQLGGTEAFF
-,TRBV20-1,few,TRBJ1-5,TGCAGTGCTATTAATACGGTTGGGGGCAATCAGCCCCAGCATTTT,CSAINTVGGNQPQHF
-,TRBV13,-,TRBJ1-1,TGTGCCAGCAGCTTTACAGCGTATGAAGCTTTCTTT,CASSFTAYEAFF
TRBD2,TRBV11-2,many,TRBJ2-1,TGTGCCAGCAGCTTCGGTAGCGGGGGGTTCCGTGAGCAGTTCTTC,CASSFGSGGFREQFF
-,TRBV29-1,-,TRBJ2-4,TGCAGCGTTGAACCCTCATTAGCCAAAAACATTCAGTACTTC,CSVEPSLAKNIQYF